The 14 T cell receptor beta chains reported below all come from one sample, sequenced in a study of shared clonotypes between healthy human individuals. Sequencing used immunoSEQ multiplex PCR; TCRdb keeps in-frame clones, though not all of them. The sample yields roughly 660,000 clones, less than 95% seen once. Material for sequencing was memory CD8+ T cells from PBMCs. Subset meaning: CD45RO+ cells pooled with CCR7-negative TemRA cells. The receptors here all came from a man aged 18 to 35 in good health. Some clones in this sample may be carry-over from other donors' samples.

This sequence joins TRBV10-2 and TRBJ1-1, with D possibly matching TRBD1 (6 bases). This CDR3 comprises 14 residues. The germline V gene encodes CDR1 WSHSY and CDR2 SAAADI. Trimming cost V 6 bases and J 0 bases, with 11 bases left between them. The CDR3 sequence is CASSLRGLNTEAFF. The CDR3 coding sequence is TGCGCCAGCAGCCTCAGGGGCCTGAACACTGAAGCTTTCTTT.

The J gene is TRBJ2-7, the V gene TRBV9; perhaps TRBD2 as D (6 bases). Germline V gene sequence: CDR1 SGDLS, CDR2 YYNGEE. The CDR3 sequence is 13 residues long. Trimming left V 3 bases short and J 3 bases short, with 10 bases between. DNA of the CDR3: TGTGCCAGCAGCGAGGGACTGAACTACGAGCAGTACTTC. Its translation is CASSEGLNYEQYF.

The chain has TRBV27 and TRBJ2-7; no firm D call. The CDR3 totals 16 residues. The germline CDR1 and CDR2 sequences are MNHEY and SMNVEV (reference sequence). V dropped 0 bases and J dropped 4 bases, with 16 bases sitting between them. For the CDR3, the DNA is TGTGCCAGCAGTTTATCTCCAGGCTCCTCTCTTTACGAGCAGTACTTC. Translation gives CASSLSPGSSLYEQYF.

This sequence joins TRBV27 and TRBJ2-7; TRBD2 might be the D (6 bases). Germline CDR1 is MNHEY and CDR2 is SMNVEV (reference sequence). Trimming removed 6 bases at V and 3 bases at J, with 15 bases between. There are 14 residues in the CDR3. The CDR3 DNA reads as TGTGCCAGCAGAATGGAGGGTCCCCACTACGAGCAGTACTTC. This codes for CASRMEGPHYEQYF.

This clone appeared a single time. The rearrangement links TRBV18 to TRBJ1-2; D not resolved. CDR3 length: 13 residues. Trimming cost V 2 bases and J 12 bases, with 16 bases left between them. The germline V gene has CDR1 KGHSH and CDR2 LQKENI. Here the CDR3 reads CASSPLNVADNTF. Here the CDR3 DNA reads TGTGCCAGCTCACCATTGAACGTAGCCGACAACACCTTC.

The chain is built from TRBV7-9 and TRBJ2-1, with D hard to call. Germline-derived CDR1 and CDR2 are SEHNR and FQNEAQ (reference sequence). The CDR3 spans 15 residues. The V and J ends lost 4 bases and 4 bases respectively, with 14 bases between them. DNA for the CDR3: TGTGCCAGCAGCTCCCCCGTTGGGGTATACAATGAGCAGTTCTTC. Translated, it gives CASSSPVGVYNEQFF.

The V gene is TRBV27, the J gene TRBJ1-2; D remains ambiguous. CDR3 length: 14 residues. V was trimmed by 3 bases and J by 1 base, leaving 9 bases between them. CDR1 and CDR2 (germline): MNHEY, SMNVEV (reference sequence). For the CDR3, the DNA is TGTGCCAGCAGTTTCCTGGGTAGTAACTATGGCTACACCTTC. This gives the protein CASSFLGSNYGYTF.

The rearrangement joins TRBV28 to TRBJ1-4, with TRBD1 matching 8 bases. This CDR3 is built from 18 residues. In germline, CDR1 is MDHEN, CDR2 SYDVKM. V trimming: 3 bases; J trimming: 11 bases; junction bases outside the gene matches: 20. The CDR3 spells CASSFRVQGGRGSGKLFF. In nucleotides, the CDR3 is TGTGCCAGCAGTTTTCGAGTACAGGGGGGCCGGGGGTCTGGCAAACTGTTTTTT.

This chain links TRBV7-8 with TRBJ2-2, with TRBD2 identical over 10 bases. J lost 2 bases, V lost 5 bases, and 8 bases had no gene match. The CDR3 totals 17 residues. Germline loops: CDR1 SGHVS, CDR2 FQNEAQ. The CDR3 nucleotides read TGTGCCAGCAGCCCCACCTTAGCGGGAGGTAACACCGGGGAGCTGTTTTTT. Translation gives CASSPTLAGGNTGELFF.

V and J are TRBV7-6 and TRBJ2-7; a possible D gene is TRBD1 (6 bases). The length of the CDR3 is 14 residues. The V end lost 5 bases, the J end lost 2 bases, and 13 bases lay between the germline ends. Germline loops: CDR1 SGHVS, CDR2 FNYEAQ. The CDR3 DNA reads TGTGCCAGCAGCGCCCCCGGGACAACCTACGAGCAGTACTTC. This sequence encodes CASSAPGTTYEQYF. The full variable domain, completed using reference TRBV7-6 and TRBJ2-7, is GAGVSQSPRYKVTKRGQDVALRCDPISGHVSLYWYRQALGQGPEFLTYFNYEAQQDKSGLPNDRFSAERPEGSISTLTIQRTEQRDSAMYRCASSAPGTTYEQYFGPGTRLTVT.

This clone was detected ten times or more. The chain's CDR3 is CASSYSWAGQETQYF. The CDR3 DNA sequence: TGTGCCAGCAGTTACTCTTGGGCAGGACAAGAGACCCAGTACTTC. The chain combines TRBV6-5 with TRBJ2-5; D ambiguous. The CDR3 sequence is 15 residues long. Deletions cut 0 bases from V and 2 bases from J, with 10 bases between. The germline V gene encodes CDR1 MNHEY and CDR2 SVGAGI.

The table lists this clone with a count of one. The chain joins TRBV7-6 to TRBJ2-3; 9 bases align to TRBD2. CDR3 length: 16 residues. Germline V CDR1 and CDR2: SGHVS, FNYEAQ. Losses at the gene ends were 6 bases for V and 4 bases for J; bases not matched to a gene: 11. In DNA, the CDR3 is TGTGCCAGCAGTCCCGTGAAAAGCGGGAGGCCAGATACGCAGTATTTT. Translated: CASSPVKSGRPDTQYF.

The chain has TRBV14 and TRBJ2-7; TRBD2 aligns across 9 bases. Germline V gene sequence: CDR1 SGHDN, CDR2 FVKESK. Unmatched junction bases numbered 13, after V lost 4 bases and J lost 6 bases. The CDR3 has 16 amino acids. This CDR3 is CASSPRLAGVTGEQYF. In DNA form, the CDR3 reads TGTGCCAGCAGCCCGCGTTTAGCGGGAGTCACAGGCGAGCAGTACTTC.

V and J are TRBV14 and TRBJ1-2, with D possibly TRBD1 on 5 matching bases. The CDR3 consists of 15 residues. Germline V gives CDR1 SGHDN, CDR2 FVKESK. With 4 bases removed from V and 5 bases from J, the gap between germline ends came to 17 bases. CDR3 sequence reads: CASSRHGGAAYGYTF. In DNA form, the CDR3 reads TGTGCCAGCAGCCGCCACGGAGGGGCAGCTTATGGCTACACCTTC.